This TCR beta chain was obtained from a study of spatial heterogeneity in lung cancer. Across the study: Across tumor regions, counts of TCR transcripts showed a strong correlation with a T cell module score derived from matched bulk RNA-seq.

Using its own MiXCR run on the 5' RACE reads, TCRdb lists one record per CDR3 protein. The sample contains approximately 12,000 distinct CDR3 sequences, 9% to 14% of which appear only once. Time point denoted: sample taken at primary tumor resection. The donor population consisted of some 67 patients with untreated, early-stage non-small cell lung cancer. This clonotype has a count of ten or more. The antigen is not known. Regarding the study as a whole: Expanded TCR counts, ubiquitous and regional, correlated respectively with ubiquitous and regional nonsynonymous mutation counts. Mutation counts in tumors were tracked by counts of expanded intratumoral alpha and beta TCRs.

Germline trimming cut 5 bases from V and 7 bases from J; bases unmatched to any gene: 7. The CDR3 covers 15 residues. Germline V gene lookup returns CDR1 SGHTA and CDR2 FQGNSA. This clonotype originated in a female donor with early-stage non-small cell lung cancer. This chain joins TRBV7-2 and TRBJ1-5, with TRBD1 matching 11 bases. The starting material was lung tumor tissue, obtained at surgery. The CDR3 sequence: CASSTGQGAGQPQHF. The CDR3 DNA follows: TGTGCCAGCAGCACCGGACAGGGGGCAGGGCAGCCCCAGCATTTT.